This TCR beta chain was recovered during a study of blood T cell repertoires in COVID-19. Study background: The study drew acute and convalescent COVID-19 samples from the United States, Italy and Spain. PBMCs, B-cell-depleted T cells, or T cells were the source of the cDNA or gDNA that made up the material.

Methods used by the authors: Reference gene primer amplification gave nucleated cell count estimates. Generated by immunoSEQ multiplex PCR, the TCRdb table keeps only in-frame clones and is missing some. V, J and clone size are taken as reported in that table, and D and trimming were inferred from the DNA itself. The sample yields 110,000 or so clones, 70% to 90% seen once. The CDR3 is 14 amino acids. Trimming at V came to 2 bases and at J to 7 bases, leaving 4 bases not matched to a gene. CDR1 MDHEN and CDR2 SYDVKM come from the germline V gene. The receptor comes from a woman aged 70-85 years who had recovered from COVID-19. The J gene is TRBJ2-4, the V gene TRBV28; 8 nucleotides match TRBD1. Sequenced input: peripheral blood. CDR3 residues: CASSLPDRGNIQYF. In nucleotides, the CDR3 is TGTGCCAGCAGTTTACCCGACAGGGGTAACATTCAGTACTTC.